These 20 T cell receptor beta chains originate from one sample sequenced in a study of shared clonotypes between healthy human individuals. TCRdb's copy holds only in-frame clones and misses some; the assay was immunoSEQ multiplex PCR. The data contain about 1.5 million clones, 95% to 99% of them singletons. Sequencing was performed on naive CD4+ T cells sorted from blood. The subset denotes: CD45RA+ positively selected. These receptors all come from a man aged 30-40 years in good health.

CDR3 DNA sequence: TGTGCCAGCCACCGGCAGCGCCAAGAGACCCAGTACTTC. Protein: CASHRQRQETQYF. The chain employs TRBV28 and TRBJ2-5; the D is unclear. Trimming removed 8 bases from V and 1 base from J, with 11 bases in between. Per germline, CDR1 MDHEN and CDR2 SYDVKM. This CDR3 contains 13 residues.

The chain couples TRBV18 to TRBJ1-2; no reliable D call. Germline V gene sequence: CDR1 KGHSH, CDR2 LQKENI. There are 15 residues in the CDR3. Trimming took off 1 base at V and 3 bases at J, with 12 bases between the two ends. The CDR3 DNA sequence: TGTGCCAGCTCACCACTATCCGTACCCGACTATGGCTACACCTTC. This sequence encodes CASSPLSVPDYGYTF.

The rearrangement uses TRBV15 and TRBJ2-7; D not resolved. V was shortened by 0 bases and J by 2 bases, with 8 bases between the two germline ends. Germline V gives CDR1 LNHNV, CDR2 YYDKDF (reference sequence). The CDR3 contains 14 residues. CDR3 sequence: CATSRDSGPYEQYF. The CDR3 DNA sequence: TGTGCCACCAGCAGAGATTCCGGACCCTACGAGCAGTACTTC.

The J gene is TRBJ2-7, the V gene TRBV29-1; D not certain. CDR3 size: 13 residues. The germline V gene encodes CDR1 SQVTM and CDR2 ANQGSEA. V was clipped by 2 bases and J by 6 bases, with 14 bases between them. The CDR3 loop reads CSVEYLDGSEQYF. CDR3 nucleotides: TGCAGCGTTGAATATTTAGACGGATCCGAGCAGTACTTC.

The rearrangement uses TRBV28 and TRBJ1-2, with 7 positions matching TRBD1. The CDR3 totals 13 residues. V dropped 5 bases and J dropped 5; count of bases not matched to a gene: 5. CDR1 and CDR2 (germline): MDHEN, SYDVKM. This CDR3 is CASSPTGSYGYTF. In nucleotides, the CDR3 is TGTGCCAGCAGTCCGACAGGGAGTTATGGCTACACCTTC.

V and J are TRBV19 and TRBJ1-3; 8 nucleotides align to TRBD1. Germline CDR1 is LNHDA and CDR2 is SQIVND (reference sequence). This CDR3 comprises 17 residues. Trimming took 7 bases from V and 7 from J; bases not matched to a gene: 18. The CDR3 here is CASITMDPGQGWNTIYF. The CDR3 DNA follows: TGTGCCAGTATTACTATGGACCCTGGACAGGGCTGGAACACCATATATTTT.

The chain has TRBV7-8 and TRBJ2-1; 8 bases map to TRBD2. This CDR3 comprises 19 residues. Germline CDR1 and CDR2: SGHVS and FQNEAQ. Losses at the gene ends were 1 base for V and 1 base for J; bases not matched to a gene: 12. The CDR3 loop is CASSLVVSGSRLSYNEQFF. The DNA of the CDR3 is TGTGCCAGCAGCTTAGTGGTGAGCGGGAGCCGACTTTCCTACAATGAGCAGTTCTTC.

V gene TRBV19 combines with J gene TRBJ2-1; D not certain. CDR1 is LNHDA and CDR2 is SQIVND in the germline V gene (reference sequence). V lost 4 bases and J lost 2, with 18 bases in between. The CDR3 has 17 residues. Here the CDR3 reads CASSRDGNSLAYNEQFF. As DNA, the CDR3 is TGTGCCAGTAGTAGGGATGGAAACAGCCTAGCCTACAATGAGCAGTTCTTC.

This chain links TRBV6-1 with TRBJ1-5, with 7 bases lining up with TRBD1. V dropped 4 bases and J dropped 1; count of bases not matched to a gene: 10. Germline V gene sequence: CDR1 MNHNS, CDR2 SASEGT. The CDR3 is 17 residues long. The DNA for the CDR3 is TGTGCCAGCAGTGGATCGACAGGGCTTCGGAGCAATCAGCCCCAGCATTTT. Protein product: CASSGSTGLRSNQPQHF.

The chain recombines TRBV19 with TRBJ2-3; D may be TRBD1 or TRBD2 (6 bases each). CDR3 length: 15 amino acids. The germline CDR1 and CDR2 sequences are LNHDA and SQIVND (reference sequence). V was pared by 4 bases and J by 4 bases, with 15 bases between. The CDR3 reads CASSKGGTRADTQYF. The CDR3 bases are TGTGCCAGTAGTAAAGGGGGGACAAGGGCAGATACGCAGTATTTT.

This chain links TRBV7-9 with TRBJ2-6; 12 nucleotides agree with TRBD2. The germline V gene has CDR1 SEHNR and CDR2 FQNEAQ (reference sequence). This CDR3 region has 17 residues. V was pared by 5 bases and J by 3 bases, with 5 bases of the junction left unmatched. As DNA, the CDR3 is TGTGCCAGCAGCATGACTAGCGGGAGTCTTGGGGCCAACGTCCTGACTTTC. Translated: CASSMTSGSLGANVLTF. The variable domain in full, with the rest retrieved from reference TRBV7-9 and TRBJ2-6, is DTGVSQNPRHKITKRGQNVTFRCDPISEHNRLYWYRQTLGQGPEFLTYFQNEAQLEKSRLLSDRFSAERPKGSFSTLEIQRTEQGDSAMYLCASSMTSGSLGANVLTFGAGSRLTVL.

This clone was detected a few times. The rearrangement uses TRBV5-1 and TRBJ1-3, with TRBD1 as a possible D gene (6 bases). Trimming pared 0 bases from V and 0 bases from J, leaving 7 bases between. The CDR3 has 15 amino acids. CDR1 is SGHRS and CDR2 is YFSETQ in the germline V gene. This CDR3 is CASSLGTVSGNTIYF. In DNA form, the CDR3 reads TGCGCCAGCAGCTTGGGGACAGTCTCTGGAAACACCATATATTTT.

The gene calls are TRBV4-3 and TRBJ2-1; 14 nucleotides align to TRBD2. This CDR3 is 20 amino acids long. The germline V gene has CDR1 LGHNA and CDR2 YSLEER. With V trimmed by 4 bases and J by 7 bases, 18 bases remained unmatched. The CDR3: CASSRLYGTSGSGSVNEQFF. The DNA of the CDR3 is TGCGCCAGCAGCCGTCTGTACGGGACTAGCGGGAGCGGGAGCGTAAATGAGCAGTTCTTC.

The genes are TRBV28 and TRBJ2-7; possible D gene TRBD1, 6 bases. The CDR3 contains 12 residues. Trimming pared 5 bases from V and 3 bases from J, leaving 8 bases between. Germline V gene sequence: CDR1 MDHEN, CDR2 SYDVKM. CDR3 in DNA: TGTGCCAGCAGTGACAGGAGCTACGAGCAGTACTTC. As protein: CASSDRSYEQYF.

The CDR3 coding sequence is TGTGCCAGCAGTGGGGGGCTAGGAGATACGCAGTATTTT. Its protein is CASSGGLGDTQYF. V usage is TRBV6-1 and J usage is TRBJ2-3, with D perhaps matching TRBD1 (6 bases). The V end lost 4 bases, the J end lost 5 bases, and 10 bases lay between the germline ends. From germline, CDR1 is MNHNS and CDR2 SASEGT. The CDR3 length is 13 residues.

This chain joins TRBV18 and TRBJ2-7; tentative D call: TRBD2 (6 bases). This CDR3 is built from 14 residues. The V end was cut by 6 bases, the J end by 5 bases, with 17 bases between. Germline loops: CDR1 KGHSH, CDR2 LQKENI. CDR3: CASSPAGTRHEQYF. The CDR3 DNA is TGTGCCAGCTCCCCGGCGGGGACCCGCCACGAGCAGTACTTC.

This rearrangement joins TRBV7-3 to TRBJ2-3; D not certain. The germline V gene has CDR1 SGHTA and CDR2 FQGTGA. Between the trimmed V and J ends, which lost 1 base and 3 bases, there was a span of 11 bases. This CDR3 has 15 residues. CDR3 sequence reads: CASSLRAGRTDTQYF. CDR3 DNA: TGTGCCAGCAGCTTAAGGGCAGGAAGGACAGATACGCAGTATTTT.

This chain joins TRBV18 and TRBJ1-1; no firm D call. CDR1 is KGHSH, CDR2 LQKENI, per germline. The CDR3 consists of 12 residues. V was pared by 3 bases and J by 7 bases, with 9 bases between. CDR3 amino acids: CASSPGNREAFF. The CDR3 bases are TGTGCCAGCTCACCGGGTAATCGTGAAGCTTTCTTT. Looking up the rest from reference TRBV18 and TRBJ1-1 gives the full variable domain: NAGVMQNPRHLVRRRGQEARLRCSPMKGHSHVYWYRQLPEEGLKFMVYLQKENIIDESGMPKERFSAEFPKEGPSILRIQQVVRGDSAAYFCASSPGNREAFFGQGTRLTVV.

The CDR3 coding sequence is TGTGCCAGCAGCTCACCAGGGGTGGGTGAGCAGTTCTTC. It codes for CASSSPGVGEQFF. The J gene is TRBJ2-1, the V gene TRBV7-6, with D tentatively TRBD1 (6 bases). This CDR3 contains 13 residues. Germline assignment: CDR1 SGHVS and CDR2 FNYEAQ. Deletions cut 4 bases from V and 9 bases from J, with 13 bases between.

The chain has TRBV19 and TRBJ1-1; D might be TRBD1 (5 bases). Germline V lookup: CDR1 LNHDA, CDR2 SQIVND (reference sequence). V lost 10 bases and J 5 bases, leaving 17 bases between the germline ends. The CDR3 covers 13 residues. The CDR3 nucleotides read TGTGCCACAATAGGGGCGGGTAGAACTGAAGCTTTCTTT. It codes for CATIGAGRTEAFF.